These 25 T cell receptor beta chains share one sample of origin, sequenced in a study of glioma-infiltrating T cells after dendritic cell vaccination. Noted time point: after dendritic cell vaccination, including at tumor progression/relapse. Sequencing was performed with immunoSEQ multiplex PCR; in TCRdb, only in-frame clones are kept and a portion is missing. Of 45,000 to 60,000 clones listed, roughly 83% are singletons. The sample was blood, taken after dendritic cell vaccination. The receptors were sampled from a human donor with glioblastoma.

The CDR3 bases are TGTGCCAGTAGCTCTTACAGGTACCAAGAGACCCAGTACTTC. Residues: CASSSYRYQETQYF. This chain links TRBV19 with TRBJ2-5; D is possibly TRBD1 (5 bases). Germline CDR1 and CDR2: LNHDA and SQIVND (reference sequence). The V end was cut by 6 bases, the J end by 0 bases, with 11 bases between. The CDR3 contains 14 residues.

This clone was seen once. The chain joins TRBV5-1 to TRBJ1-5; D remains unclear. Germline CDR1 reads SGHRS; CDR2 reads YFSETQ. Trimming removed 1 base at V and 6 bases at J, with 8 bases between. This CDR3 has 13 residues. This chain's CDR3 is CASSLLAGQPQHF. For the CDR3, the DNA is TGCGCCAGCAGCTTGTTAGCGGGTCAGCCCCAGCATTTT. The complete variable domain, with remaining parts taken from reference TRBV5-1 and TRBJ1-5, reads KAGVTQTPRYLIKTRGQQVTLSCSPISGHRSVSWYQQTPGQGLQFLFEYFSETQRNKGNFPGRFSGRQFSNSRSEMNVSTLELGDSALYLCASSLLAGQPQHFGDGTRLSIL.

The chain recombines TRBV27 with TRBJ2-7, with a tentative D call TRBD1 (6 bases). In germline, CDR1 is MNHEY, CDR2 SMNVEV (reference sequence). This CDR3 spans 14 amino acids. V lost 9 bases, J lost 5 bases, and 20 bases lay in between. CDR3 DNA sequence: TGTGCCAGTTCAGGCACAGGGTACATCAACGAGCAGTACTTC. Residues: CASSGTGYINEQYF.

This clone was observed a few times. This chain joins TRBV6-1 and TRBJ2-2; the D is unclear. The germline V gene encodes CDR1 MNHNS and CDR2 SASEGT. This CDR3 is built from 11 residues. With 6 bases removed from V and 6 bases from J, the gap between germline ends came to 5 bases. In DNA, the CDR3 is TGTGCCAGCAGGGCCGCCGGGGAGCTGTTTTTT. It specifies CASRAAGELFF.

The CDR3 is CAWSDLGQRNTIYF. CDR3 nucleotide sequence: TGTGCCTGGAGTGATCTGGGGCAAAGAAACACCATATATTTT. The chain recombines TRBV30 with TRBJ1-3, with D possibly matching TRBD1 (5 bases). Germline V lookup: CDR1 GTSNPN, CDR2 SVGIG (reference sequence). The CDR3 totals 14 residues. V was clipped by 1 base and J by 5 bases, with 12 bases between them. The whole variable domain, remainder taken from reference TRBV30 and TRBJ1-3, is SQTIHQWPATLVQPVGSPLSLECTVEGTSNPNLYWYRQAAGRGLQLLFYSVGIGQISSEVPQNLSASRPQDRQFILSSKKLLLSDSGFYLCAWSDLGQRNTIYFGEGSWLTVV.

The V gene is TRBV5-1, the J gene TRBJ1-2; 8 nucleotides line up with TRBD1. Germline CDR1 reads SGHRS; CDR2 reads YFSETQ. V was clipped by 3 bases and J by 7 bases; unmatched bases: 2. There are 12 residues in the CDR3. CDR3 coding DNA: TGCGCCAGCAGCTCACAGGGGGGTGGCTACACCTTC. It specifies CASSSQGGGYTF.

The chain has TRBV13 and TRBJ1-1; D uncertain. CDR1 and CDR2 from the germline V gene are PRHDT and FYEKMQ (reference sequence). V was clipped by 0 bases and J by 11 bases, with 10 bases between them. The CDR3 has 12 amino acids. CDR3 in DNA: TGTGCCAGCAGCTTAGGGTCCATGAGGGCTTTCTTT. It yields the protein CASSLGSMRAFF.

This chain uses TRBV27 with TRBJ1-6, with D possibly being TRBD1 (6 bases). This CDR3 region has 15 residues. V was cut by 5 bases and J by 1 base, with 9 bases left in between. Looked up from germline, CDR1 is MNHEY and CDR2 is SMNVEV (reference sequence). CDR3 DNA: TGTGCCAGCAGTCCGGGACAATCCTATAATTCACCCCTCCACTTT. Translation gives CASSPGQSYNSPLHF.

V usage is TRBV30 and J usage is TRBJ2-3, with 10 bases that match TRBD2. V shed 3 bases, J shed 1 base, and the junction held 4 bases outside the gene matches. Germline V lookup: CDR1 GTSNPN, CDR2 SVGIG (reference sequence). The CDR3 spans 15 residues. CDR3: CAWSPLAGGTDTQYF. The CDR3, as DNA: TGTGCCTGGAGCCCCCTAGCGGGGGGCACAGATACGCAGTATTTT.

V is TRBV29-1 and J is TRBJ1-2; the D is unclear. V lost 3 bases, J lost 6 bases, and 11 bases lay in between. The CDR3 sequence is 12 residues long. From germline, CDR1 is SQVTM and CDR2 ANQGSEA. DNA for the CDR3: TGCAGCGTTGATCGTGGCATCCATGGCTACACCTTC. Translating gives CSVDRGIHGYTF.

V gene TRBV6-1 combines with J gene TRBJ2-1; 8 bases agree with TRBD2. Germline trimming cut 8 bases from V and 9 bases from J; bases unmatched to any gene: 15. This CDR3 has 15 residues. The germline V gene has CDR1 MNHNS and CDR2 SASEGT. This CDR3 reads CASGLEVGGAFEQFF. In DNA, the CDR3 is TGTGCCAGCGGGTTGGAGGTCGGGGGGGCCTTTGAGCAGTTCTTC.

The chain employs TRBV7-9 and TRBJ1-2; D perhaps matches TRBD1 (5 bases). The V end lost 5 bases, the J end lost 4 bases, and 20 bases lay between the germline ends. Germline lookup yields CDR1 SEHNR and CDR2 FQNEAQ (reference sequence). The CDR3 length is 16 residues. CDR3 sequence: CASSHLQMTVSYGYTF. CDR3 in DNA: TGTGCCAGCAGCCACCTCCAGATGACAGTTAGCTATGGCTACACCTTC.

J is TRBJ1-1 and V is TRBV11-1; D possibly corresponds to TRBD1 (5 bases). This CDR3 comprises 14 residues. Trimming took off 5 bases at V and 0 bases at J, with 10 bases between the two ends. In germline, CDR1 is SGHAT, CDR2 FQDESV (reference sequence). The CDR3 spells CASSLQAMNTEAFF. The CDR3 bases are TGTGCCAGCAGCCTACAGGCTATGAACACTGAAGCTTTCTTT. The whole variable domain, filled in from reference TRBV11-1 and TRBJ1-1, reads EAEVAQSPRYKITEKSQAVAFWCDPISGHATLYWYRQILGQGPELLVQFQDESVVDDSQLPKDRFSAERLKGVDSTLKIQPAELGDSAMYLCASSLQAMNTEAFFGQGTRLTVV.

This chain joins TRBV7-2 and TRBJ2-7; the D gene is possibly TRBD2 (5 bases). There are 11 residues in the CDR3. The V end was cut by 8 bases, the J end by 3 bases, with 8 bases between. The germline gives CDR1 SGHTA, CDR2 FQGNSA. The CDR3 region is CASGEHYEQYF. The CDR3 nucleotides read TGTGCCAGCGGGGAGCACTACGAGCAGTACTTC.

The chain joins TRBV4-1 to TRBJ1-1; possible D gene TRBD1, 5 bases. Trimming shortened V by 8 bases and J by 1 base, and 5 bases separated the two germline ends. From germline, CDR1 is MGHRA and CDR2 YSYEKL. The CDR3 runs 11 residues. The CDR3 bases are TGCGCCAGCGGGGCGAACACTGAAGCTTTCTTT. This sequence encodes CASGANTEAFF.

The V gene is TRBV9, the J gene TRBJ1-2, with 10 bases fitting TRBD1. The J segment lost 8 bases and the V segment lost 2 bases, leaving 9 bases of the junction unmatched. Germline CDR1 is SGDLS and CDR2 is YYNGEE. The CDR3 runs 15 residues. In DNA form, the CDR3 reads TGTGCCAGCAGCGTGGGGGACAGGGGAAGCGAGGGCTACACCTTC. It codes for CASSVGDRGSEGYTF.

This clone was picked up a small number of times. The chain joins TRBV11-2 to TRBJ1-6; no clear D gene. The CDR3 runs 12 residues. The ends were cut back, 5 bases at V and 7 bases at J, with 6 bases in the middle. CDR1 SGHAT and CDR2 FQNNGV come from the germline V gene. In DNA form, the CDR3 reads TGTGCCAGCAGCCGGGTGAATTCACCCCTCCACTTT. Protein sequence: CASSRVNSPLHF. Full variable domain (missing parts from reference TRBV11-2 and TRBJ1-6): EAGVAQSPRYKIIEKRQSVAFWCNPISGHATLYWYQQILGQGPKLLIQFQNNGVVDDSQLPKDRFSAERLKGVDSTLKIQPAKLEDSAVYLCASSRVNSPLHFGNGTRLTVT.

This chain uses TRBV19 with TRBJ1-1; 9 bases are a match to TRBD1. Looked up from germline, CDR1 is LNHDA and CDR2 is SQIVND (reference sequence). V was pared by 5 bases and J by 1 base, with 11 bases of the junction left unmatched. This CDR3 has 17 residues. For the CDR3, the DNA is TGTGCCAGTAGTCCGACCGGGACAGGGAGGAGGAACACTGAAGCTTTCTTT. Residues: CASSPTGTGRRNTEAFF.

The rearrangement uses TRBV18 and TRBJ2-3; a weak D match, TRBD1 (6 bases). V was cut by 0 bases and J by 5 bases, with 12 bases left in between. This CDR3 is 15 amino acids long. CDR1 and CDR2 from the germline V gene are KGHSH and LQKENI. CDR3 bases: TGTGCCAGCTCACCACCGCAGGGGCTGGAAGATACGCAGTATTTT. Translating gives CASSPPQGLEDTQYF. The whole variable domain, remainder taken from reference TRBV18 and TRBJ2-3, is NAGVMQNPRHLVRRRGQEARLRCSPMKGHSHVYWYRQLPEEGLKFMVYLQKENIIDESGMPKERFSAEFPKEGPSILRIQQVVRGDSAAYFCASSPPQGLEDTQYFGPGTRLTVL.

This chain connects TRBV6-5 to TRBJ2-3; D is possibly TRBD2 (7 bases). Trimming took off 6 bases at V and 9 bases at J, with 19 bases between the two ends. Looked up from germline, CDR1 is MNHEY and CDR2 is SVGAGI. The CDR3 loop spans 14 amino acids. The CDR3 spells CASSLEGGLGTQYF. The DNA of the CDR3 is TGTGCCAGCAGCCTCGAGGGGGGGCTCGGAACGCAGTATTTT.

CDR3 loop: CASRQLPGGGLGDEQFF. The CDR3 coding sequence is TGTGCCAGCAGGCAGTTACCGGGGGGGGGCCTAGGGGATGAGCAGTTCTTC. The V gene is TRBV11-3, the J gene TRBJ2-1, with TRBD2 matching 8 bases. Germline CDR1 is SGHNT and CDR2 is YENEEA. Trimming cost V 6 bases and J 8 bases; bases outside gene matches: 18. The CDR3 is 17 amino acids.

V is TRBV30 and J is TRBJ1-6; D gene unclear. This CDR3 has 14 amino acids. Germline V gene lookup returns CDR1 GTSNPN and CDR2 SVGIG (reference sequence). The V end was cut by 2 bases, the J end by 7 bases, with 12 bases between. The CDR3: CAWSLGVENSPLHF. The CDR3 DNA follows: TGTGCCTGGAGTCTCGGGGTCGAAAATTCACCCCTCCACTTT. The complete variable domain, with remaining parts taken from reference TRBV30 and TRBJ1-6, reads SQTIHQWPATLVQPVGSPLSLECTVEGTSNPNLYWYRQAAGRGLQLLFYSVGIGQISSEVPQNLSASRPQDRQFILSSKKLLLSDSGFYLCAWSLGVENSPLHFGNGTRLTVT.

V and J are TRBV4-3 and TRBJ1-2; 9 bases agree with TRBD1. Trimming at V came to 1 base and at J to 4 bases, leaving 7 bases not matched to a gene. The CDR3 runs to 16 residues. Germline V gives CDR1 LGHNA, CDR2 YSLEER. The CDR3 spells CASSQATGGSGYGYTF. CDR3 coding DNA: TGCGCCAGCAGCCAAGCAACAGGGGGCTCGGGCTATGGCTACACCTTC.

This sequence joins TRBV9 and TRBJ1-2; D may be TRBD1 (5 bases). The CDR3 is 15 amino acids. Trimming shortened V by 4 bases and J by 4 bases, and 17 bases separated the two germline ends. CDR1 is SGDLS, CDR2 YYNGEE, per germline. CDR3 sequence (DNA): TGTGCCAGCAGCCCCCTTATCGACAGACCCTATGGCTACACCTTC. Translated, it gives CASSPLIDRPYGYTF.

The rearrangement uses TRBV19 and TRBJ2-7, with D possibly being TRBD2 (5 bases). V was cut by 2 bases and J by 2 bases, with 10 bases left in between. The germline CDR1 and CDR2 sequences are LNHDA and SQIVND (reference sequence). This CDR3 spans 14 amino acids. CDR3 protein: CASSIRLGTYEQYF. The CDR3 DNA reads TGTGCCAGTAGTATACGACTCGGGACCTACGAGCAGTACTTC.